This T cell receptor beta chain was recorded in a study of sequential checkpoint blockade in melanoma. The table lists this clone with a few counts. Treatment indicated: randomized to nivolumab then ipilimumab (arm A) or the reverse (arm B). No patient had prior DNA-damaging chemotherapy. PBMC sorting kept live CD3+CD8+ cells without CD19 or CD56. The germline CDR1 and CDR2 sequences are SNHLY and FYNNEI. This CDR3 region has 12 residues. V was trimmed by 11 bases and J by 7 bases, leaving 17 bases between them. Profiling relied on immunoSEQ multiplex PCR, and the TCRdb table lists in-frame clones only, not all of them. This repertoire shows about 17,000 clones, about 66% found once; its top ten account for 12%.

This specimen was CD8+ T cells sorted from blood (inferred from file names), taken from a patient given nivolumab and ipilimumab in sequence. The rearrangement joins TRBV2 to TRBJ1-1; D not certain. This TCR came from a human donor with melanoma. CDR3 protein: CAVSGTPLEAFF. The CDR3 DNA is TGTGCCGTTTCGGGTACTCCCCTTGAAGCTTTCTTT. The full variable domain, with the rest looked up from reference TRBV2 and TRBJ1-1, is EPEVTQTPSHQVTQMGQEVILRCVPISNHLYFYWYRQILGQKVEFLVSFYNNEISEKSEIFDDQFSVERPDGSNFTLKIRSTKLEDSAMYFCAVSGTPLEAFFGQGTRLTVV.